A selection of T cell receptor beta chains follows, all from one sample in a study of T-cell memory formation after mild COVID-19. TCRdb reprocessed the 5' RACE reads via MiXCR and lists one record per CDR3 protein. The sample shows some 150,000 distinct CDR3 sequences, roughly 21% of them seen only once. Sequencing was done on a sample of PBMCs or a T cell subset sorted from them (not recorded which). The receptor set was obtained from an adult woman who had mild COVID-19 (a few samples of this study predate the infection). Cell type and time point are not known. The CDR3 runs from the conserved cysteine through the conserved F or W. A D gene is named only where the DNA matches it firmly. Part of the rows lack a size; the others show once, few, many or a class for expanded clones.

v_gene,d_gene,abundance,j_gene,CDR3aa,CDR3nt
TRBV12-3/TRBV12-4,-,few,TRBJ2-7,CASIQYYEQYF,TGTGCCAGCATCCAATACTACGAGCAGTACTTC
TRBV18,-,few,TRBJ2-7,CASSHVGDEQYF,TGTGCCAGCTCACACGTAGGGGACGAGCAGTACTTC
TRBV30,-,few,TRBJ2-1,CAWMGHLYNEQFF,TGTGCCTGGATGGGACACCTCTACAATGAGCAGTTCTTC
TRBV20-1,-,-,TRBJ2-7,CSARTPTVEQYF,TGCAGTGCTAGGACCCCCACGGTCGAGCAGTACTTC
TRBV20-1,-,-,TRBJ1-5,CSARARVVRSNQPQHF,TGCAGTGCTAGAGCGAGGGTGGTGAGGAGCAATCAGCCCCAGCATTTT
TRBV7-2,-,-,TRBJ1-1,CASSLSGGSAFF,TGTGCCAGCAGCCTTAGCGGGGGCTCGGCTTTCTTT
TRBV3-1,TRBD2,few,TRBJ2-7,CASSPASGGAELEQYF,TGTGCCAGCAGCCCAGCCAGCGGGGGGGCCGAACTCGAGCAGTACTTC
TRBV4-3,TRBD1,-,TRBJ2-3,CASSHGTGNSDTQYF,TGCGCCAGCAGCCACGGGACAGGGAATTCAGATACGCAGTATTTT
TRBV20-1,TRBD2,many,TRBJ2-5,CSARTRLAGRETQYF,TGCAGTGCTAGAACCCGACTAGCGGGACGAGAGACCCAGTACTTC
TRBV5-4,TRBD2,few,TRBJ2-5,CASSPTSGEDWTQYF,TGTGCCAGCAGCCCGACTAGCGGGGAAGATTGGACCCAGTACTTC
TRBV7-2,TRBD2,-,TRBJ2-1,CASSPTSGRQFF,TGTGCCAGCAGCCCCACTAGCGGGAGACAGTTCTTC
TRBV6-2/TRBV6-3,-,few,TRBJ2-2,CASSTAGYTGELFF,TGTGCCAGCAGTACTGCGGGCTACACCGGGGAGCTGTTTTTT
TRBV18,-,-,TRBJ1-2,CASSPGQPYGYTF,TGTGCCAGCTCACCAGGCCAGCCCTATGGCTACACCTTC
TRBV15,-,-,TRBJ1-4,CATSRVKATNEKLFF,TGTGCCACCAGCAGAGTGAAGGCCACTAATGAAAAACTGTTTTTT
TRBV12-3/TRBV12-4,-,-,TRBJ1-3,CASGETSSGNTIYF,TGTGCCAGCGGGGAAACCTCCTCTGGAAACACCATATATTTT
TRBV12-3/TRBV12-4,-,-,TRBJ1-2,CASSALPGGTF,TGTGCCAGCAGCGCCCTCCCGGGGGGAACCTTC
TRBV5-1,-,-,TRBJ1-1,CASSPMQGPFPTEAFF,TGCGCCAGCAGCCCAATGCAGGGTCCGTTTCCCACTGAAGCTTTCTTT
TRBV6-4,-,-,TRBJ2-3,CASSDSPGGLDTQYF,TGTGCCAGCAGTGACTCGCCGGGGGGCCTGGATACGCAGTATTTT
TRBV7-2,TRBD1,few,TRBJ1-2,CASSLQVTGIGYTF,TGTGCCAGCAGCTTACAGGTGACAGGGATCGGCTACACCTTC
TRBV12-3/TRBV12-4,-,many,TRBJ1-1,CASSFPGNTEAFF,TGTGCCAGCAGTTTCCCGGGGAACACTGAAGCTTTCTTT
TRBV5-5,TRBD1,few,TRBJ2-2,CASSFGFIRQGATGELFF,TGTGCCAGCAGCTTTGGATTCATTAGACAGGGGGCGACCGGGGAGCTGTTTTTT
TRBV5-5,TRBD2,-,TRBJ2-7,CASSLTGLAFSSYEQYF,TGTGCCAGCAGCCTGACGGGACTAGCGTTCAGCTCCTACGAGCAGTACTTC
TRBV6-2/TRBV6-3,-,few,TRBJ2-1,CASSYRAGLSYNEQFF,TGTGCCAGCAGTTACCGTGCGGGGCTCTCCTACAATGAGCAGTTCTTC
TRBV10-3,-,-,TRBJ1-1,CAISESLPWTFEAFF,TGTGCCATCAGTGAGTCCCTCCCCTGGACTTTTGAAGCTTTCTTT
TRBV12-3/TRBV12-4,-,-,TRBJ1-5,CASSFTGARGNQPQHF,TGTGCCAGCAGTTTCACGGGCGCTAGGGGCAATCAGCCCCAGCATTTT
TRBV11-2,TRBD1,-,TRBJ2-5,CASSPGTAFQETQYF,TGTGCCAGCAGCCCCGGGACAGCGTTCCAAGAGACCCAGTACTTC
TRBV6-5,-,many,TRBJ1-1,CASRRDIWNTEAFF,TGTGCCAGCAGGCGGGACATTTGGAACACTGAAGCTTTCTTT
TRBV20-1,TRBD2,-,TRBJ2-1,CSARDVLRTSGYTEQFF,TGCAGTGCTAGAGATGTCCTTAGGACTAGCGGTTACACTGAGCAGTTCTTC
TRBV9,-,-,TRBJ2-1,CASSKGGGGHRSSYNEQFF,TGTGCCAGCTCCAAAGGGGGAGGGGGGCACAGGAGCTCCTACAATGAGCAGTTCTTC
TRBV6-5,-,-,TRBJ1-1,CASSYRQVAYQGTEAFF,TGTGCCAGCAGTTATCGGCAGGTAGCGTATCAGGGAACTGAAGCTTTCTTT
TRBV12-3/TRBV12-4,-,-,TRBJ1-1,CASSLLAGSANTEAFF,TGTGCCAGCAGTTTACTGGCAGGGAGTGCGAACACTGAAGCTTTCTTT
TRBV12-3/TRBV12-4,-,few,TRBJ2-5,CASSGRLGGRETQYF,TGTGCCAGCAGTGGTAGGCTAGGAGGGCGAGAGACCCAGTACTTC
TRBV5-5,-,once,TRBJ1-3,CASSLGPEWGNSGNTIYF,TGTGCCAGCAGCCTGGGACCCGAGTGGGGAAACTCTGGAAACACCATATATTTT
TRBV28,-,-,TRBJ1-2,CASSFGIRVGYTF,TGTGCCAGCAGTTTCGGGATAAGGGTTGGCTACACCTTC
TRBV6-1,TRBD1,few,TRBJ1-1,CASSLGTGNTEAFF,TGTGCCAGCAGTCTTGGGACAGGGAACACTGAAGCTTTCTTT
TRBV4-3,TRBD2,many,TRBJ2-1,CASSPLGHISGMGNEQFF,TGCGCCAGCAGCCCCCTCGGTCATATCAGCGGGATGGGTAATGAGCAGTTCTTC
TRBV7-3,-,few,TRBJ2-2,CASSRDNTGELFF,TGTGCCAGCAGCCGAGATAACACCGGGGAGCTGTTTTTT
TRBV5-5,-,few,TRBJ2-3,CASSNPGATDTQYF,TGTGCCAGCAGCAACCCAGGGGCCACAGATACGCAGTATTTT
TRBV20-1,TRBD2,-,TRBJ2-3,CSARGLAGGVWGTDTQYF,TGCAGTGCGCGGGGACTAGCGGGGGGCGTTTGGGGCACAGATACGCAGTATTTT
TRBV6-2/TRBV6-3,-,-,TRBJ1-2,CASSYSGSTYGYTF,TGTGCCAGCAGTTACTCGGGCTCTACCTATGGCTACACCTTC
TRBV18,-,-,TRBJ2-1,CASSPSTRLYEQFF,TGTGCCAGCTCACCCTCGACTAGGCTCTATGAGCAGTTCTTC
TRBV12-3/TRBV12-4,-,-,TRBJ2-3,CASSLVDFSTDTQYF,TGTGCCAGCAGTTTAGTGGATTTTAGCACAGATACGCAGTATTTT
TRBV7-3,-,-,TRBJ2-5,CASSFLGRKETQYF,TGTGCCAGCAGCTTTCTAGGGCGAAAAGAGACCCAGTACTTC
TRBV27,-,few,TRBJ1-1,CASSSGAGMNTEAFF,TGTGCCAGCAGTTCGGGGGCCGGCATGAACACTGAAGCTTTCTTT
TRBV12-3/TRBV12-4,TRBD2,many,TRBJ2-5,CASSLSGGDETQYF,TGTGCCAGCAGTCTTAGCGGGGGGGACGAGACCCAGTACTTC
TRBV27,-,-,TRBJ1-5,CASRGLGSGNQPQHF,TGTGCCAGCAGAGGCCTAGGTTCCGGCAATCAGCCCCAGCATTTT
TRBV27,-,-,TRBJ2-3,CASSSTGNNGRDTQYF,TGTGCCAGCAGTTCAACAGGGAATAATGGGAGAGATACGCAGTATTTT